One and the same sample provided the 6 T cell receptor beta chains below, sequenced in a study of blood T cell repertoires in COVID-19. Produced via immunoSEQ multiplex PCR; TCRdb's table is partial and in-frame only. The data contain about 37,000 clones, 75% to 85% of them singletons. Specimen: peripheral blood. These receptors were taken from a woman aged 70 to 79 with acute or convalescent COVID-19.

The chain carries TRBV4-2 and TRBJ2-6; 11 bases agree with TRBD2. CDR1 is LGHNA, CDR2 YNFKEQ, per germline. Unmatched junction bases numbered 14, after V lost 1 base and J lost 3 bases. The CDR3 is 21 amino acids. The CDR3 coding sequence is TGTGCCAGCAGCCAAGCTCCCCCGCGGACTAGCGGGCTCAGTGGGGCCAACGTCCTGACTTTC. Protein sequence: CASSQAPPRTSGLSGANVLTF.

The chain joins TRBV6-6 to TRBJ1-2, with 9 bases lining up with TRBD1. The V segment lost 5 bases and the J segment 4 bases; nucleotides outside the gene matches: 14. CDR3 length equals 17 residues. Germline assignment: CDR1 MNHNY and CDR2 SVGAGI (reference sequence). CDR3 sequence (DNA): TGTGCCAGCAGTCGACCGGGACAGGGAGGAATAAGCTATGGCTACACCTTC. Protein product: CASSRPGQGGISYGYTF.

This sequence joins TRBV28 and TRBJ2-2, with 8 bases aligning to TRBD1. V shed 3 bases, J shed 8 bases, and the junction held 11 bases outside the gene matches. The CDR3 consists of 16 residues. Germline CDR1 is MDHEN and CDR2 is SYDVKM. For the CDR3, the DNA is TGTGCCAGCAGTTTCGAAGGGTGGACAGGGCGGGGGGAGCTGTTTTTT. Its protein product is CASSFEGWTGRGELFF.

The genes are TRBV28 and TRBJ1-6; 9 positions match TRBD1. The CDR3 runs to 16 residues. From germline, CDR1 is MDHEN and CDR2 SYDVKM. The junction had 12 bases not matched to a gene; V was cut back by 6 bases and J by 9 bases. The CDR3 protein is CASSYTGTGRSSPLHF. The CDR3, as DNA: TGTGCCAGCAGCTATACTGGGACAGGGAGGAGTTCACCCCTCCACTTT.

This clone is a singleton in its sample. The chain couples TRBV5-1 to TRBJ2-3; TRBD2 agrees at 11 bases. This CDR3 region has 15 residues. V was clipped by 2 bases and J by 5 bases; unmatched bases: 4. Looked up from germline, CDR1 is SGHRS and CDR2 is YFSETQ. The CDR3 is CASSFGTSGGDTQYF. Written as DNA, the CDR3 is TGCGCCAGCAGCTTTGGGACTAGCGGAGGAGATACGCAGTATTTT. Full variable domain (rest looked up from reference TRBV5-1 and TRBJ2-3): KAGVTQTPRYLIKTRGQQVTLSCSPISGHRSVSWYQQTPGQGLQFLFEYFSETQRNKGNFPGRFSGRQFSNSRSEMNVSTLELGDSALYLCASSFGTSGGDTQYFGPGTRLTVL.

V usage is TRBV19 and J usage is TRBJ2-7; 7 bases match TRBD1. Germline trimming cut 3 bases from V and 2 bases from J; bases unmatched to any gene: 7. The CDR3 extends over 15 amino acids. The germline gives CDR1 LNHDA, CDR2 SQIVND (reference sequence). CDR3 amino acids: CASSIDTGAPYEQYF. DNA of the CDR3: TGTGCCAGTAGTATTGATACAGGGGCGCCCTACGAGCAGTACTTC.